The 21 T cell receptor beta chains below come from one sample, sequenced in a study of Graves' ophthalmopathy and Graves' hyperthyroidism. Amplified TCR beta CDR3 regions were obtained using RNA transcripts as template. HTBI-primed RT-PCR formed the first round, and a multiplex PCR formed the second. One entry per CDR3 protein, called by TCRdb with MiXCR from the multiplex PCR reads. The sample includes about 590,000 distinct CDR3 sequences, about 40% of them seen just once. The sequencing sample was made of peripheral blood or thyroid tissue (not recorded which). The source is an adult man with Graves' hyperthyroidism.

This clonotype has just a few counts. The chain employs TRBV29-1 and TRBJ2-7; 8 bases agree with TRBD2. Unmatched junction bases numbered 2, after V lost 6 bases and J lost 1 base. The CDR3 is 12 residues long. CDR1 is SQVTM and CDR2 is ANQGSEA in the germline V gene. The CDR3 coding sequence is TGCAGCGTAATAGCGGGATCCTACGAGCAGTACTTC. Amino acid sequence: CSVIAGSYEQYF.

The chain uses TRBV19 and TRBJ2-5; D is possibly TRBD2 (6 bases). The CDR3 has 12 amino acids. The germline V gene has CDR1 LNHDA and CDR2 SQIVND (reference sequence). The V end lost 6 bases, the J end lost 5 bases, and 10 bases lay between the germline ends. This chain's CDR3 is CASRQAGETQYF. In nucleotides, the CDR3 is TGTGCCAGTAGACAGGCGGGGGAGACCCAGTACTTC.

There are a few counts of this clonotype. The chain recombines TRBV5-7 with TRBJ2-5, with D perhaps matching TRBD1 (5 bases). TRBV5-7 is reported as an ORF; its role is uncertain. V was pared by 1 base and J by 2 bases, with 18 bases between. The CDR3 runs 17 residues. The CDR3 nucleotides are TGTGCCAGCAGCTTGAGGCAGGGCCAGTCAGATCAAGAGACCCAGTACTTC. Amino acids: CASSLRQGQSDQETQYF.

A few counts support this clonotype. This sequence joins TRBV5-1 and TRBJ2-7; the D gene is possibly TRBD2 (5 bases). The CDR3 is 14 residues long. The ends were cut back, 7 bases at V and 0 bases at J, with 14 bases in the middle. Germline lookup yields CDR1 SGHRS and CDR2 YFSETQ. The CDR3 loop is CASQPGVASYEQYF. The CDR3 nucleotides are TGCGCCAGCCAACCCGGGGTAGCCTCCTACGAGCAGTACTTC.

This clonotype was recorded many times. This chain uses TRBV12-3 or TRBV12-4 with TRBJ1-4, with D unclear. Trimming took off 5 bases at V and 8 bases at J, with 9 bases between the two ends. CDR3 length equals 12 residues. In DNA, the CDR3 is TGTGCCAGCAGTCCCTTACGCGAAAAACTGTTTTTT. It translates to CASSPLREKLFF.

The chain recombines TRBV12-3 or TRBV12-4 with TRBJ1-4; TRBD1 matches at 7 bases. There are 16 residues in the CDR3. V lost 3 bases to trimming and J lost 7 bases; unmatched junction nucleotides: 11. CDR3 DNA sequence: TGTGCCAGCAGTTTTGAGTCGACAGGGAGGAGTGAAAAACTGTTTTTT. This translates into CASSFESTGRSEKLFF.

The rearrangement links TRBV7-9 to TRBJ2-7; the match to TRBD2 covers 13 bases. The V and J ends lost 3 bases and 3 bases, in that order; junction bases with no gene match: 5. Germline-derived CDR1 and CDR2 are SEHNR and FQNEAQ (reference sequence). This CDR3 contains 16 residues. CDR3 in DNA: TGTGCCAGCAGCTTGGCCGGGACTAGCGGGGACTACGAGCAGTACTTC. It codes for CASSLAGTSGDYEQYF.

This clonotype was counted only a few times. V and J are TRBV10-3 and TRBJ1-6; tentatively, D is TRBD1 (5 bases). The CDR3 runs to 15 residues. Germline V gene data show CDR1 as ENHRY and CDR2 as SYGVKD. The germline V and J ends were trimmed by 7 bases and 2 bases, with 12 bases remaining between them. CDR3 coding DNA: TGTGCCATCATTTTCCAGGGCCCCTATAATTCACCCCTCCACTTT. This translates into CAIIFQGPYNSPLHF.

This clonotype occurred many times. The chain links TRBV3-1 to TRBJ1-5; D gene uncertain. The V end was cut by 3 bases, the J end by 7 bases, with 10 bases between. The CDR3 totals 13 residues. The germline V gene has CDR1 LGHDT and CDR2 YNNKEL (reference sequence). In nucleotides, the CDR3 is TGTGCCAGCAGCCAGGTGTTCGCGCAGCCCCAGCATTTT. Translation: CASSQVFAQPQHF.

This clonotype was counted at least ten times. This sequence joins TRBV7-2 and TRBJ2-7, with 11 bases fitting TRBD2. This CDR3 is built from 17 residues. Looked up from germline, CDR1 is SGHTA and CDR2 is FQGNSA. J was trimmed by 0 bases and V by 0 bases; bases with no gene match: 4. CDR3 coding DNA: TGTGCCAGCAGCTTAGCGACTAGCGGGGTGATCTCCTACGAGCAGTACTTC. Translation gives CASSLATSGVISYEQYF.

The rearrangement joins TRBV19 to TRBJ1-1; the match to TRBD1 covers 9 bases. V lost 7 bases and J lost 2; bases outside the gene matches: 5. The CDR3 sequence is 14 residues long. CDR1 and CDR2 (germline): LNHDA, SQIVND (reference sequence). The CDR3 reads CASISQGANTEAFF. The CDR3 DNA reads as TGTGCCAGTATCTCACAGGGGGCAAACACTGAAGCTTTCTTT.

This clonotype was recorded at least ten times. The CDR3 DNA reads as TGTGCCAGCAGCTTAGATTGGGGTTACGAGCAGTACTTC. It codes for CASSLDWGYEQYF. This rearrangement joins TRBV7-2 to TRBJ2-7; no definite D call. Germline CDR1 is SGHTA and CDR2 is FQGNSA. The CDR3 is made up of 13 amino acids. Deletions cut 1 base from V and 4 bases from J, with 8 bases between.

The chain recombines TRBV15 with TRBJ2-5, with 9 bases aligning to TRBD1. The J call may not be correct, given that the DNA end is closer to TRBJ2-1. This CDR3 spans 16 amino acids. Germline V lookup: CDR1 LNHNV, CDR2 YYDKDF (reference sequence). CDR3 in DNA: TGTGCCACCAGCAGGGCCTCGGAACAGGGGGCCCATGAGCAGTTCTTC. Its translation: CATSRASEQGAHEQFF.

Comments on this clonotype: A much larger clone lies one base from this, so it may be a read error. The rearrangement links TRBV19 to TRBJ1-1; 9 nucleotides align to TRBD1. V gave up 6 bases and J gave up 3 bases; unmatched junction bases: 17. The CDR3 runs to 18 residues. Germline values: CDR1 LNHDA, CDR2 SQIVND (reference sequence). CDR3 in amino acids: CASSRSVQGASLDTEAFF. The DNA of the CDR3 is TGTGCCAGTAGCAGATCTGTACAGGGGGCGTCTCTGGACACTGAAGCTTTCTTT. The full variable domain, in which reference TRBV19 and TRBJ1-1 provide the parts outside the CDR3, is DGGITQSPKYLFRKEGQNVTLSCEQNLNHDAMYWYRQDPGQGLRLIYYSQIVNDFQKGDIAEGYSVSREKKESFPLTVTSAQKNPTAFYLCASSRSVQGASLDTEAFFGQGTRLTVV.

In its sample, this clonotype was seen many times. This chain joins TRBV20-1 and TRBJ1-1; a weak D match, TRBD1 (6 bases). The length of the CDR3 is 13 residues. Germline CDR1 and CDR2: DFQATT and SNEGSKA (reference sequence). V lost 8 bases, J lost 6 bases, and 19 bases lay in between. The CDR3 region is CSTSRPTGPEAFF. In nucleotides, the CDR3 is TGCAGTACCTCCCGGCCGACAGGCCCTGAAGCTTTCTTT.

The gene calls are TRBV2 and TRBJ1-5; TRBD1 is a possible D gene (6 bases). V was trimmed by 4 bases and J by 3 bases, leaving 16 bases between them. The germline V gene encodes CDR1 SNHLY and CDR2 FYNNEI. The CDR3 totals 16 residues. The CDR3 coding sequence is TGTGCCAGCAGTGTCGTTACAGGGATCGACAATCAGCCCCAGCATTTT. It translates to CASSVVTGIDNQPQHF.

This clonotype was observed a handful of times. The chain has TRBV27 and TRBJ1-5; 9 positions match TRBD1. With V trimmed by 6 bases and J by 6 bases, 6 bases remained unmatched. Germline CDR1 and CDR2: MNHEY and SMNVEV (reference sequence). This CDR3 comprises 14 residues. The CDR3 here is CASSPQGASQPQHF. DNA for the CDR3: TGTGCCAGCAGCCCACAGGGGGCCAGTCAGCCCCAGCATTTT.

This clonotype was counted ten times or more. The chain is built from TRBV5-6 and TRBJ2-5; D gene uncertain. This CDR3 is built from 17 residues. Germline CDR1 and CDR2: SGHDT and YYEEEE. Trimming pared 0 bases from V and 4 bases from J, leaving 19 bases between. The CDR3 sequence: CASSLGLGLGLGETQYF. The CDR3 DNA sequence: TGTGCCAGCAGCTTGGGCTTGGGATTAGGGTTGGGAGAGACCCAGTACTTC.

This clonotype was recorded many times. V is TRBV4-2 and J is TRBJ1-2, with D possibly TRBD1 on 6 matching bases. The germline V and J ends were trimmed by 0 bases and 0 bases, with 11 bases remaining between them. The CDR3 extends over 16 amino acids. Germline V gene lookup returns CDR1 LGHNA and CDR2 YNFKEQ. The CDR3 loop is CASSQDPTGANYGYTF. CDR3 bases: TGTGCCAGCAGCCAAGATCCGACAGGAGCTAACTATGGCTACACCTTC.

This clonotype was counted at least ten times. The rearrangement joins TRBV27 to TRBJ2-7; D is unclear. V dropped 5 bases and J dropped 5 bases, with 7 bases sitting between them. Looked up from germline, CDR1 is MNHEY and CDR2 is SMNVEV (reference sequence). The CDR3 extends over 11 amino acids. The CDR3 DNA reads TGTGCCAGCAGTATGGGCCACGAGCAGTACTTC. Translating it yields CASSMGHEQYF.

DNA for the CDR3: TGTGCCACCAGTGATTCATATGTGGGGACTAGCGGGACCACAGATACGCAGTATTTT. This codes for CATSDSYVGTSGTTDTQYF. The rearrangement links TRBV24-1 to TRBJ2-3, with 13 bases lining up with TRBD2. After removal of 2 bases from V and 2 bases from J, the junction contained 9 bases not matched to a gene. Germline-derived CDR1 and CDR2 are KGHDR and SFDVKD. The CDR3 covers 19 residues.